These 13 T cell receptor beta chains share one sample of origin, sequenced in a study of beta chain features in type 1 diabetes. As every portion of the isolated RNA was reverse transcribed, the sequencing read expressed TCRB transcripts. TCRdb keeps only in-frame clones here, not all; method: immunoSEQ multiplex PCR. This table has around 300,000 clones, 12% to 15% appearing once. Sequencing was carried out using central memory CD4+ T cells from blood. Source of these receptors: a man aged 25-40 years in good health.

The V gene is TRBV6-4, the J gene TRBJ1-5, with TRBD1 as a possible D gene (6 bases). The germline gives CDR1 MRHNA, CDR2 SNTAGT. V was trimmed by 4 bases and J by 0 bases, leaving 13 bases between them. This CDR3 is 16 amino acids long. The chain's CDR3 is CASSGGQIYSNQPQHF. CDR3 nucleotide sequence: TGTGCCAGCAGTGGCGGACAGATTTATAGCAATCAGCCCCAGCATTTT.

The V gene is TRBV4-3, the J gene TRBJ1-1; D gene ambiguous. Germline V gene sequence: CDR1 LGHNA, CDR2 YSLEER. The V end lost 1 base, the J end lost 9 bases, and 15 bases lay between the germline ends. The CDR3 covers 14 residues. This CDR3 reads CASSQVRTRSKAFF. Here the CDR3 DNA reads TGCGCCAGCAGCCAAGTAAGAACCAGATCTAAAGCTTTCTTT.

This clone was counted only a few times. This chain joins TRBV30 and TRBJ2-3; 8 bases map to TRBD2. This CDR3 is built from 15 residues. CDR1 GTSNPN and CDR2 SVGIG come from the germline V gene (reference sequence). V lost 6 bases, J lost 4 bases, and 12 bases stayed unmatched. CDR3 loop: CACPFGLASSDTQYF. The CDR3 region has the DNA TGTGCCTGCCCCTTTGGACTAGCATCGTCAGATACGCAGTATTTT.

V is TRBV10-3 and J is TRBJ2-2; D might be TRBD2 (6 bases). Trimming pared 5 bases from V and 4 bases from J, leaving 14 bases between. Germline loops: CDR1 ENHRY, CDR2 SYGVKD. The CDR3 is 15 residues long. The CDR3 sequence is CAISRRGPPTGELFF. CDR3 in DNA: TGTGCCATCAGTAGGAGGGGCCCACCCACCGGGGAGCTGTTTTTT.

The chain links TRBV11-2 to TRBJ2-2; 10 bases agree with TRBD2. The CDR3 is 17 amino acids. Germline V lookup: CDR1 SGHAT, CDR2 FQNNGV. Losses at the gene ends were 4 bases for V and 6 bases for J; bases not matched to a gene: 11. The CDR3 spells CASSSLRLAGAPGELFF. CDR3 in DNA: TGTGCCAGCAGCTCACTCCGCCTAGCGGGAGCCCCCGGGGAGCTGTTTTTT.

The chain couples TRBV6-6 to TRBJ1-2; 7 bases match TRBD1. CDR3 length equals 14 residues. J was trimmed by 4 bases and V by 6 bases; bases with no gene match: 8. CDR1 and CDR2 from the germline V gene are MNHNY and SVGAGI (reference sequence). The DNA for the CDR3 is TGTGCCAGCAGCCAAGGCGGACAGGTCTATGGCTACACCTTC. Translating gives CASSQGGQVYGYTF.

The chain links TRBV11-2 to TRBJ1-1; D is unclear. With 3 bases removed from V and 0 bases from J, the gap between germline ends came to 8 bases. In germline, CDR1 is SGHAT, CDR2 FQNNGV. This CDR3 region has 14 residues. The chain's CDR3 is CASSLVTLNTEAFF. For the CDR3, the DNA is TGTGCCAGCAGCTTGGTCACACTGAACACTGAAGCTTTCTTT. The full variable domain, in which reference TRBV11-2 and TRBJ1-1 provide the parts outside the CDR3, is EAGVAQSPRYKIIEKRQSVAFWCNPISGHATLYWYQQILGQGPKLLIQFQNNGVVDDSQLPKDRFSAERLKGVDSTLKIQPAKLEDSAVYLCASSLVTLNTEAFFGQGTRLTVV.

The table lists this clone with a few counts. The rearrangement links TRBV5-4 to TRBJ2-5; TRBD2 agrees at 7 bases. From germline, CDR1 is SGHNT and CDR2 YYREEE (reference sequence). There are 14 residues in the CDR3. V shed 0 bases, J shed 11 bases, and the junction held 10 bases outside the gene matches. The CDR3 protein is CASSLAKGTTRQYF. CDR3 nucleotide sequence: TGTGCCAGCAGCTTGGCCAAAGGGACTACTCGGCAGTACTTC. Based on the CDR3 plus reference TRBV5-4 and TRBJ2-5, the full variable domain is ETGVTQSPTHLIKTRGQQVTLRCSSQSGHNTVSWYQQALGQGPQFIFQYYREEENGRGNFPPRFSGLQFPNYSSELNVNALELDDSALYLCASSLAKGTTRQYFGPGTRLLVL.

V gene TRBV11-3 combines with J gene TRBJ1-3; D is unresolved. This CDR3 spans 15 amino acids. V dropped 4 bases and J dropped 4 bases, with 14 bases sitting between them. Per the germline V gene, CDR1 is SGHNT and CDR2 is YENEEA. CDR3 nucleotides: TGTGCCAGCAGCTCACGGACCCCCCGGGGAAACACCATATATTTT. It translates to CASSSRTPRGNTIYF.

The table lists this clone with a few counts. The J gene is TRBJ2-3, the V gene TRBV6-5, with D perhaps TRBD2 (6 bases). CDR3 length equals 14 residues. CDR1 is MNHEY and CDR2 is SVGAGI in the germline V gene. The V and J ends lost 5 bases and 0 bases respectively, with 9 bases between them. CDR3 region: CASSTGTSTDTQYF. The CDR3 bases are TGTGCCAGCAGTACCGGGACTAGCACAGATACGCAGTATTTT.

In its sample, this clone was seen a few times. V is TRBV4-2 and J is TRBJ1-1; D is unclear. This CDR3 region has 13 residues. Trimming took 2 bases from V and 3 from J, leaving 7 bases between them. Germline-derived CDR1 and CDR2 are LGHNA and YNFKEQ. The CDR3 protein is CASSQTMYTEAFF. Written as DNA, the CDR3 is TGTGCCAGCAGCCAAACTATGTACACTGAAGCTTTCTTT.

This chain connects TRBV10-3 to TRBJ2-5; perhaps D is TRBD1 or TRBD2 (6 bases each). Germline CDR1 ENHRY, CDR2 SYGVKD. V dropped 8 bases and J dropped 5 bases, with 18 bases sitting between them. There are 14 residues in the CDR3. CDR3 DNA sequence: TGTGCCATCCGGTCCGGGGGCGGATGGGAGACCCAGTACTTC. It is translated as CAIRSGGGWETQYF.

This clone was counted only a few times. The CDR3 DNA sequence: TGTGCCAGCAGCGCGAACAGGGCCGGGGAGCTGTTTTTT. Residues: CASSANRAGELFF. This chain links TRBV9 with TRBJ2-2; tentatively, D is TRBD1 (6 bases). V was cut by 3 bases and J by 6 bases, with 9 bases left in between. Germline loops: CDR1 SGDLS, CDR2 YYNGEE. The CDR3 length is 13 residues.